The clone carrying this T cell receptor (beta chain) was picked up one time. What it recognizes is unknown. Sorted-subset replicate PCR reactions contained roughly 200 ng DNA, corresponding to tens of thousands of T cell genomes. TCRdb's table, derived via immunoSEQ multiplex PCR, lists solely in-frame clones and lacks some. The data contain around 620,000 clones, 85% to 95% of them singletons. The V and J ends lost 4 bases and 4 bases respectively, with 18 bases between them. The CDR3 length is 15 residues. CDR1 and CDR2 from the germline V gene are SGHRS and YFSETQ. The sample is drawn from a study of shared clonotypes between healthy human individuals. Regarding the study as a whole: Compared with memory subsets, naive subsets generally had larger estimated richness.

As defined, naive CD8 cells were CD45RO-negative and positively selected for CCR7, with terminally differentiated effector memory CD45RA+ cells excluded. The material sequenced was naive CD8+ T cells sorted from blood. This receptor was obtained from a woman under 40 in good health. V and J are TRBV5-1 and TRBJ2-7; no clear D gene. This CDR3 is CASSQGLTSLYEQYF. The CDR3 bases are TGCGCCAGCAGCCAAGGGCTAACAAGTTTGTACGAGCAGTACTTC.